This TCR beta chain emerged from a study of early T cells in non-severe SARS-CoV-2 infection. Overall study: Investigators sequenced bulk RNA drawn from unsorted whole blood, and chains remained unpaired.

Unique molecular identifiers were attached to individual cDNA molecules. From the 5' RACE reads, TCRdb called clonotypes with MiXCR, one entry per CDR3 protein. Found here are tens of thousands of distinct CDR3 sequences, around 13% of them singletons; the top ten hold around 4.3%. Germline V gives CDR1 SGHRS, CDR2 YFSETQ. The CDR3 loop spans 15 amino acids. With 5 bases clipped from V and 5 bases from J, the junction kept 5 bases outside the gene matches. This clonotype was observed a handful of times. The rearrangement uses TRBV5-1 and TRBJ2-5, with 14 nucleotides matching TRBD2. The sample was whole blood. This TCR was sampled from an adult who was a healthcare worker with PCR-confirmed SARS-CoV-2 infection or an uninfected control (not recorded which). The CDR3 region is CASRMGLAGEETQYF. The CDR3 nucleotides are TGCGCCAGCAGAATGGGACTAGCGGGGGAGGAGACCCAGTACTTC.